Listed below are T cell receptor beta chains from one sample, sequenced in a study of T cells in Graves' hyperthyroidism and ophthalmopathy. MiXCR was run by TCRdb on the multiplex PCR reads, yielding one entry per CDR3 protein. The table has hundreds of thousands of distinct CDR3 sequences, approximately 15% seen once; the top ten hold about 4.5%. The sequenced material came from blood. Every receptor here comes from a woman aged 40 to 55 with Graves' ophthalmopathy. CDR3s include the opening cysteine and the closing phenylalanine or tryptophan. A D gene is named only where the DNA matches it firmly. A row's size may be missing; if present it is once, few, many or a size class.

D: -
V: TRBV9
J: TRBJ2-5
size: -
CDR3: CASSVVGGPETQYF
DNA: TGTGCCAGCAGCGTAGTGGGGGGGCCGGAGACCCAGTACTTC

D: TRBD1
V: TRBV30
J: TRBJ1-2
size: -
CDR3: CAWRAQAGGLQGYGYTF
DNA: TGTGCCTGGAGAGCCCAGGCAGGGGGCTTGCAAGGGTATGGCTACACCTTC

D: TRBD1
V: TRBV5-1
J: TRBJ2-7
size: many
CDR3: CASSFGQGAGYEQYF
DNA: TGCGCCAGCAGCTTTGGACAGGGGGCTGGCTACGAGCAGTACTTC

D: TRBD1
V: TRBV30
J: TRBJ2-5
size: -
CDR3: CAWGQVQETQYF
DNA: TGTGCCTGGGGACAGGTACAAGAGACCCAGTACTTC

D: -
V: TRBV28
J: TRBJ1-5
size: many
CDR3: CASSLLGINQPQHF
DNA: TGTGCCAGCAGTTTACTCGGGATTAATCAGCCCCAGCATTTT

D: -
V: TRBV7-3
J: TRBJ2-2
size: few
CDR3: CASSSHTGAGTGELFF
DNA: TGTGCCAGCAGCTCCCACACGGGGGCGGGCACCGGGGAGCTGTTTTTT

D: -
V: TRBV9
J: TRBJ2-5
size: many
CDR3: CASSVALQGRETQYF
DNA: TGTGCCAGCAGCGTAGCCCTACAGGGACGGGAGACCCAGTACTTC

D: -
V: TRBV5-4
J: TRBJ1-2
size: -
CDR3: CASRGLGEGTGYTF
DNA: TGTGCCAGCAGGGGGCTTGGGGAAGGGACCGGCTACACCTTC

D: TRBD1
V: TRBV2
J: TRBJ1-6
size: few
CDR3: CARGQPNSPLHF
DNA: TGTGCCAGGGGACAGCCTAATTCACCCCTCCACTTT

D: -
V: TRBV12-3/TRBV12-4
J: TRBJ1-3
size: many
CDR3: CASGRGAGNTIYF
DNA: TGTGCCTCCGGGAGGGGGGCTGGAAACACCATATATTTT

D: TRBD2
V: TRBV11-1
J: TRBJ2-7
size: many
CDR3: CASSLWTSGSINEQYF
DNA: TGTGCCAGCAGCCTCTGGACTAGCGGGAGTATCAACGAGCAGTACTTC

D: -
V: TRBV12-3/TRBV12-4
J: TRBJ2-2
size: -
CDR3: CASTFGTRNTGELFF
DNA: TGTGCCAGCACCTTCGGGACTCGGAACACCGGGGAGCTGTTTTTT

D: TRBD1
V: TRBV4-1
J: TRBJ1-1
size: -
CDR3: CASSQAGTGDTEAFF
DNA: TGCGCCAGCAGCCAAGCGGGGACAGGTGACACTGAAGCTTTCTTT

D: TRBD2
V: TRBV24-1
J: TRBJ2-2
size: many
CDR3: CATSDLGETSGNAGNTGELFF
DNA: TGTGCCACCAGTGATTTGGGTGAGACTAGCGGGAACGCAGGGAACACCGGGGAGCTGTTTTTT

D: -
V: TRBV30
J: TRBJ1-1
size: many
CDR3: CAWGGGRGIDEAFF
DNA: TGTGCCTGGGGGGGGGGCCGAGGTATCGATGAAGCTTTCTTT

D: TRBD1
V: TRBV20-1
J: TRBJ1-2
size: many
CDR3: CSAQTFGQELGYTF
DNA: TGCAGTGCTCAAACATTTGGACAGGAACTTGGCTACACCTTC

D: -
V: TRBV7-8
J: TRBJ2-7
size: many
CDR3: CASSIEAGREQYF
DNA: TGTGCCAGCAGCATTGAGGCGGGAAGGGAGCAGTACTTC

D: TRBD1
V: TRBV28
J: TRBJ1-1
size: many
CDR3: CTSSRTGYKAFF
DNA: TGTACCAGCAGCCGGACAGGGTACAAGGCTTTCTTT

D: TRBD2
V: TRBV28
J: TRBJ2-7
size: many
CDR3: CASSPRLAGVYEQYF
DNA: TGTGCCAGCAGTCCTCGACTAGCGGGAGTGTACGAGCAGTACTTC

D: -
V: TRBV3-1
J: TRBJ1-2
size: many
CDR3: CASSPRLTTNYGYTF
DNA: TGTGCCAGCAGCCCGCGGCTCACGACTAACTATGGCTACACCTTC

D: -
V: TRBV6-2/TRBV6-3
J: TRBJ2-7
size: few
CDR3: CASSQPQGPGEQYF
DNA: TGTGCCAGCAGTCAACCCCAGGGTCCGGGCGAGCAGTACTTC

D: TRBD2
V: TRBV6-1
J: TRBJ2-7
size: -
CDR3: CASSEARVAEIAGEVEQYF
DNA: TGTGCCAGCAGTGAAGCCCGGGTTGCCGAAATAGCGGGAGAGGTCGAGCAGTACTTC

D: -
V: TRBV14
J: TRBJ2-7
size: few
CDR3: CASSQDRTRPYEQYF
DNA: TGTGCCAGCAGCCAAGATAGAACACGACCCTACGAGCAGTACTTC

D: -
V: TRBV27
J: TRBJ1-2
size: -
CDR3: CASSFIRAGGYTF
DNA: TGTGCCAGCAGTTTCATCCGGGCGGGGGGCTACACCTTC

D: TRBD2
V: TRBV7-8
J: TRBJ2-3
size: few
CDR3: CASSRAGTSGSTDTQYF
DNA: TGTGCCAGCAGTCGCGCCGGGACTAGCGGGAGCACAGATACGCAGTATTTT

D: TRBD1
V: TRBV11-2
J: TRBJ1-1
size: -
CDR3: CASSPWDRPNTEAFF
DNA: TGTGCCAGCAGCCCCTGGGACAGGCCGAACACTGAAGCTTTCTTT

D: -
V: TRBV6-1
J: TRBJ1-5
size: many
CDR3: CASSEAGGGLFGNQPQHF
DNA: TGTGCCAGCAGTGAAGCGGGAGGGGGGCTGTTTGGCAATCAGCCCCAGCATTTT

D: -
V: TRBV28
J: TRBJ1-1
size: few
CDR3: CASSPEVELAFF
DNA: TGTGCCAGCAGCCCAGAAGTTGAATTAGCTTTCTTT

D: -
V: TRBV6-2/TRBV6-3
J: TRBJ1-1
size: -
CDR3: CASSYARQGTEAFF
DNA: TGTGCCAGCAGTTACGCCCGCCAGGGCACTGAAGCTTTCTTT

D: -
V: TRBV30
J: TRBJ2-2
size: -
CDR3: CAWSVQVNTGELFF
DNA: TGTGCCTGGAGTGTACAAGTGAACACCGGGGAGCTGTTTTTT

D: TRBD1
V: TRBV2
J: TRBJ1-6
size: -
CDR3: CASSEGQPDNSPLHF
DNA: TGTGCCAGCAGTGAGGGACAGCCTGATAATTCACCCCTCCACTTT

D: -
V: TRBV11-1
J: TRBJ2-7
size: -
CDR3: CASSFVEGNEQYF
DNA: TGTGCCAGCAGCTTCGTTGAGGGCAACGAGCAGTACTTC

D: -
V: TRBV4-1
J: TRBJ1-1
size: few
CDR3: CASSQSQHTEAFF
DNA: TGCGCCAGCAGCCAAAGCCAGCACACTGAAGCTTTCTTT

D: -
V: TRBV2
J: TRBJ2-7
size: many
CDR3: CASKATESSYEQYF
DNA: TGTGCCAGCAAGGCTACGGAGAGCTCCTACGAGCAGTACTTC

D: -
V: TRBV24-1
J: TRBJ2-3
size: few
CDR3: CATSDQTSTHTDTQYF
DNA: TGTGCCACCAGTGACCAGACTAGTACTCACACAGATACGCAGTATTTT

D: TRBD2
V: TRBV6-2/TRBV6-3
J: TRBJ2-1
size: -
CDR3: CASSLAGGPHNEQFF
DNA: TGTGCCAGCAGTTTAGCGGGAGGGCCCCACAATGAGCAGTTCTTC

D: TRBD1
V: TRBV24-1
J: TRBJ2-7
size: many
CDR3: CATSDPGQDNSYEQYF
DNA: TGTGCCACCAGTGATCCGGGACAGGACAACTCCTACGAGCAGTACTTC

D: TRBD2
V: TRBV12-3/TRBV12-4
J: TRBJ2-7
size: few
CDR3: CASSWTSVRPVEQYF
DNA: TGTGCCAGCAGTTGGACTAGCGTAAGACCTGTCGAGCAGTACTTC

D: -
V: TRBV12-3/TRBV12-4
J: TRBJ2-5
size: -
CDR3: CASIGQLQETQYF
DNA: TGTGCCAGCATTGGGCAGCTCCAAGAGACCCAGTACTTC

D: TRBD1
V: TRBV12-3/TRBV12-4
J: TRBJ1-2
size: few
CDR3: CASSSWTGLGYTF
DNA: TGTGCCAGCAGTTCCTGGACAGGGCTGGGCTACACCTTC

D: -
V: TRBV29-1
J: TRBJ1-2
size: -
CDR3: CSVDTPSRDYGYTF
DNA: TGCAGCGTTGATACCCCCTCAAGGGACTATGGCTACACCTTC

D: -
V: TRBV5-1
J: TRBJ1-2
size: many
CDR3: CASSQGIYGYTF
DNA: TGCGCCAGCAGCCAGGGGATCTATGGCTACACCTTC

D: -
V: TRBV24-1
J: TRBJ2-5
size: many
CDR3: CATSDPRRGSDETQYF
DNA: TGTGCCACCAGTGATCCCCGTAGGGGTAGCGACGAGACCCAGTACTTC

D: -
V: TRBV3-1
J: TRBJ1-3
size: -
CDR3: CASSPSVDTIYF
DNA: TGTGCCAGCAGCCCCTCGGTCGACACCATATATTTT

D: TRBD1
V: TRBV19
J: TRBJ2-7
size: -
CDR3: CASSSGQGAEEQYF
DNA: TGTGCCAGTAGCTCGGGACAGGGGGCGGAGGAGCAGTACTTC

D: TRBD1
V: TRBV6-1
J: TRBJ2-7
size: -
CDR3: CASEGDRGHEQYF
DNA: TGTGCCAGCGAGGGGGACAGGGGACACGAGCAGTACTTC

D: -
V: TRBV12-5
J: TRBJ2-2
size: many
CDR3: CASGLSDTGELFF
DNA: TGTGCTAGTGGTTTGTCGGACACCGGGGAGCTGTTTTTT

D: TRBD1
V: TRBV28
J: TRBJ1-2
size: many
CDR3: CASSQGQGRGYTF
DNA: TGTGCCAGCAGTCAAGGACAGGGACGTGGCTACACCTTC

D: -
V: TRBV7-2
J: TRBJ2-5
size: many
CDR3: CASSLVIETQYF
DNA: TGTGCCAGCAGCTTAGTCATAGAGACCCAGTACTTC

D: TRBD1
V: TRBV6-5
J: TRBJ1-2
size: many
CDR3: CASSYSGQGEGYGYTF
DNA: TGTGCCAGCAGTTACTCCGGACAGGGTGAAGGCTATGGCTACACCTTC

D: TRBD1
V: TRBV2
J: TRBJ1-5
size: many
CDR3: CASTFSGTGFQPQHF
DNA: TGTGCCAGCACCTTCTCCGGGACAGGTTTTCAGCCCCAGCATTTT

D: -
V: TRBV28
J: TRBJ2-5
size: many
CDR3: CASSLGVLGTQYF
DNA: TGTGCCAGCAGTTTAGGGGTCTTGGGGACCCAGTACTTC

D: -
V: TRBV3-1
J: TRBJ1-5
size: few
CDR3: CASSRSPDSNQPQHF
DNA: TGTGCCAGCAGCCGGAGCCCAGATAGCAATCAGCCCCAGCATTTT

D: -
V: TRBV6-2/TRBV6-3
J: TRBJ1-5
size: many
CDR3: CASQKQDQPQHF
DNA: TGTGCCTCCCAGAAACAGGATCAGCCCCAGCATTTT

D: -
V: TRBV11-1
J: TRBJ1-1
size: many
CDR3: CATGGQPELGLNTEAFF
DNA: TGTGCCACCGGAGGACAGCCTGAATTAGGGTTGAACACTGAAGCTTTCTTT